One T cell receptor (beta chain) is described in this entry. Its ends do not fully match the called genes, so a read error is possible. CDR3 size: 12 residues. A second PCR of 7 to 11 cycles used a sample-barcoded 5' primer and a J-beta primer mix. TCRdb ran MiXCR on the 5' RACE reads and lists one entry per CDR3 protein. There are 750,000 to 950,000 distinct CDR3 sequences in the sample; under 30% occur only once, and around 2.9% lies in the top ten. This sample is part of a study of blood T cells in healthy people across ages. Study context: About one barcoded beta molecule per two T cells was the capture yield of template switching.

The same data also went into a second study, on T cells of mothers and their children.

The source of this sequence is a boy younger than 18 in good health. The sequenced sample was blood. The chain employs TRBV12-3 or TRBV12-4 and TRBJ2-2; D is unclear. In DNA form, the CDR3 reads TGCGCCAGCAGCCTAATGGGGGGGGAGCTGTTTTTT. Its protein product is CASSLMGGELFF.